This is a list of T cell receptor beta chains from one sample in a study of metastatic and nonmetastatic thyroid tumors. TCRdb called clones again from the PCR reads with MiXCR. The table shows roughly 22,000 clones, with approximately 35% occurring only once. The sequencing sample was made of blood. The origin of the receptors is a male donor with papillary thyroid cancer or a benign thyroid nodule (not recorded which). Some clones in this sample may be carry-over from other donors' samples. The CDR3 runs from the conserved cysteine through the conserved F or W. D genes are given only for firm matches. Only some rows state a clone size, as once, few, many or a class for expanded clones.

>TRBV20-1|NA|TRBJ2-3|medium-sized
CSAVASDTDTQYF
TGCAGTGCTGTCGCTAGCGACACAGATACGCAGTATTTT
>TRBV5-1|NA|TRBJ1-2|NA
CASSLGTVDYGYTF
TGCGCCAGCAGCTTGGGCACGGTTGACTATGGCTACACCTTC
>TRBV25-1|NA|TRBJ1-2|NA
CASEGLYGYTF
TGTGCCAGCGAGGGGCTCTATGGCTACACCTTC
>TRBV6-2/TRBV6-3|TRBD1|TRBJ1-5|few
CASSQQGGGNQPQHF
TGTGCCAGCAGTCAACAGGGGGGGGGCAATCAGCCCCAGCATTTT
>TRBV6-1|NA|TRBJ1-5|NA
CASSARGAGANQPQHF
TGTGCCAGCAGCGCCAGAGGGGCCGGAGCCAATCAGCCCCAGCATTTT
>TRBV7-9|NA|TRBJ2-5|many
CASSLEEEAQYF
TGTGCCAGCAGTCTAGAGGAGGAGGCCCAGTACTTC
>TRBV7-2|TRBD2|TRBJ2-3|many
CASSLGAGTDTQYF
TGTGCCAGCAGCTTAGGAGCGGGAACAGATACGCAGTATTTT
>TRBV5-1|TRBD2|TRBJ2-2|NA
CASSPLSGQGGTGELFF
TGCGCCAGCAGCCCCCTTTCTGGGCAGGGAGGGACCGGGGAGCTGTTTTTT
>TRBV20-1|NA|TRBJ2-7|medium-sized
CSARGPYEQYF
TGCAGTGCTAGGGGTCCCTACGAGCAGTACTTC
>TRBV20-1|NA|TRBJ1-4|NA
CSARVRPIGPNEKLFF
TGCAGTGCTAGAGTTCGCCCGATCGGTCCTAATGAAAAACTGTTTTTT
>TRBV19|TRBD1|TRBJ1-2|NA
CASSMQILRDRAHGYTF
TGTGCCAGTAGTATGCAGATCCTCCGGGACAGGGCGCACGGCTACACCTTC
>TRBV18|NA|TRBJ2-7|many
CASSPHGPGSHEQYF
TGTGCCAGCTCACCTCACGGCCCCGGGTCTCACGAGCAGTACTTC
>TRBV6-1|NA|TRBJ1-5|NA
CAGSRGQVNSNQPQHF
TGTGCCGGCAGCAGGGGTCAAGTCAATAGCAATCAGCCCCAGCATTTT
>TRBV9|NA|TRBJ2-2|many
CASSVATGELFF
TGTGCCAGCAGCGTAGCTACCGGGGAGCTGTTTTTT
>TRBV12-3/TRBV12-4|NA|TRBJ1-5|NA
CASSSSGDNQPQHF
TGTGCCAGCAGTTCCTCAGGGGATAATCAGCCCCAGCATTTT
>TRBV2|TRBD1|TRBJ2-7|few
CASSYAGQASYEQYF
TGTGCCAGCAGTTACGCGGGACAGGCCTCCTACGAGCAGTACTTC
>TRBV7-2|TRBD1|TRBJ2-3|many
CASSKQGHTDTQYF
TGTGCCAGCAGCAAACAGGGGCACACAGATACGCAGTATTTT
>TRBV6-4|NA|TRBJ2-7|NA
CARVYEQYF
TGTGCCAGGGTCTACGAGCAGTACTTC
>TRBV6-1|NA|TRBJ2-7|NA
CASSFLGQGPTEQYF
TGTGCCAGCAGTTTTTTAGGCCAAGGCCCTACCGAGCAGTACTTC
>TRBV18|NA|TRBJ1-2|NA
CASSPGRENYGYTF
TGTGCCAGCTCACCAGGGAGGGAGAACTATGGCTACACCTTC
>TRBV11-2|NA|TRBJ2-1|NA
CASSRGGASWGNEQFF
TGTGCCAGCAGCCGAGGGGGGGCTAGCTGGGGGAATGAGCAGTTCTTC
>TRBV30|NA|TRBJ2-3|NA
CAWITPGTDTQYF
TGTGCCTGGATTACCCCCGGCACAGATACGCAGTATTTT
>TRBV2|NA|TRBJ2-5|many
CASSGETQYF
TGTGCCAGCAGCGGAGAGACCCAGTACTTC
>TRBV20-1|NA|TRBJ1-5|NA
CSARDRVTGTQHF
TGCAGTGCTAGAGATCGGGTGACAGGCACCCAGCATTTT
>TRBV6-1|TRBD1|TRBJ1-3|NA
CASRPGQISGNTIYF
TGTGCCAGCAGGCCGGGACAGATCTCTGGAAACACCATATATTTT
>TRBV7-6|NA|TRBJ1-1|once
CASSKSGIPTEAFF
TGTGCCAGCAGCAAGTCCGGGATACCCACTGAAGCTTTCTTT
>TRBV5-1|NA|TRBJ1-6|NA
CASRGQHNSPLHF
TGCGCCAGCAGGGGACAACATAATTCACCCCTCCACTTT
>TRBV5-1|TRBD2|TRBJ2-1|NA
CASGLAGTMDEQFF
TGCGCCAGCGGACTAGCGGGGACGATGGATGAGCAGTTCTTC
>TRBV19|TRBD2|TRBJ2-3|NA
CASSIGPSGRFTDTQYF
TGTGCCAGTAGTATAGGTCCTAGCGGGAGGTTCACAGATACGCAGTATTTT
>TRBV6-5|TRBD2|TRBJ2-3|NA
CASSSRVTSGGTDTQYF
TGTGCCAGCAGTTCCCGCGTGACTAGCGGGGGGACAGATACGCAGTATTTT
>TRBV5-1|TRBD2|TRBJ2-1|NA
CASSSGLAGVYEQFF
TGCGCCAGCAGCTCAGGACTAGCGGGAGTCTATGAGCAGTTCTTC
>TRBV10-3|TRBD1|TRBJ1-1|few
CAISRGTGLNTEAFF
TGTGCCATCAGTCGCGGGACAGGACTGAACACTGAAGCTTTCTTT
>TRBV6-1|NA|TRBJ2-1|few
CASSTEGSGSYNEQFF
TGTGCCAGCAGTACCGAAGGGAGCGGGTCCTACAATGAGCAGTTCTTC
>TRBV6-1|TRBD1|TRBJ2-2|few
CASRRTGTTGELFF
TGTGCCAGCAGAAGGACAGGGACCACCGGGGAGCTGTTTTTT
>TRBV11-2|NA|TRBJ1-1|medium-sized
CASSFGPNTEAFF
TGTGCCAGCAGCTTCGGACCGAACACTGAAGCTTTCTTT
>TRBV3-1|TRBD2|TRBJ2-3|many
CASSQLAGGPSDTQYF
TGTGCCAGCAGCCAGCTAGCGGGAGGGCCGTCAGATACGCAGTATTTT